The rows below give T cell receptor beta chains drawn from one sample of a study of blood T cells in healthy people across ages. TCRdb used MiXCR to reprocess the 5' RACE reads, holding one entry per CDR3 protein. The sample includes 980,000 or so distinct CDR3 sequences, approximately 49% of them seen just once. Material for sequencing was blood. All receptors come from a man aged 25 to 40 in good health. The CDR3 runs from the conserved cysteine through the conserved F or W. D genes are given only for firm matches. The size field is filled for only some rows; it gives once, few, many or a size class.

abundance: many; len: 14; d_gene: -; j_gene: TRBJ2-1; v_gene: TRBV12-3/TRBV12-4; CDR3aa: CASSGQGQGNEQFF
abundance: -; len: 16; d_gene: -; j_gene: TRBJ1-1; v_gene: TRBV7-9; CDR3aa: CASSSEVGRGNTEAFF
abundance: -; len: 13; d_gene: TRBD1; j_gene: TRBJ2-2; v_gene: TRBV20-1; CDR3aa: CSVRQGDTGELFF
abundance: -; len: 17; d_gene: -; j_gene: TRBJ2-3; v_gene: TRBV19; CDR3aa: CASSPLMGGESTDTQYF
abundance: -; len: 13; d_gene: TRBD2; j_gene: TRBJ2-1; v_gene: TRBV7-2; CDR3aa: CASSLNLAGEQFF
abundance: -; len: 14; d_gene: TRBD2; j_gene: TRBJ2-7; v_gene: TRBV9; CDR3aa: CASSQTSGEAEQYF
abundance: few; len: 13; d_gene: -; j_gene: TRBJ2-3; v_gene: TRBV6-5; CDR3aa: CASSSRDSYTQYF
abundance: -; len: 14; d_gene: -; j_gene: TRBJ2-7; v_gene: TRBV6-5; CDR3aa: CASSYSIGAYEQYF
abundance: few; len: 14; d_gene: -; j_gene: TRBJ2-3; v_gene: TRBV4-1; CDR3aa: CASSQLGRRDTQYF
abundance: -; len: 15; d_gene: -; j_gene: TRBJ1-5; v_gene: TRBV28; CDR3aa: CASSPQQGYNQPQHF
abundance: many; len: 15; d_gene: TRBD2; j_gene: TRBJ2-3; v_gene: TRBV10-2; CDR3aa: CASSERGVSTDTQYF
abundance: many; len: 11; d_gene: -; j_gene: TRBJ2-3; v_gene: TRBV20-1; CDR3aa: CSARKADTQYF
abundance: few; len: 13; d_gene: TRBD1; j_gene: TRBJ1-2; v_gene: TRBV10-3; CDR3aa: CAIRDSILDGYTF
abundance: few; len: 12; d_gene: -; j_gene: TRBJ2-7; v_gene: TRBV4-1; CDR3aa: CASSQWTDEQYF
abundance: -; len: 16; d_gene: -; j_gene: TRBJ2-2; v_gene: TRBV6-2/TRBV6-3; CDR3aa: CASRTSGLPKTGELFF
abundance: few; len: 14; d_gene: -; j_gene: TRBJ2-1; v_gene: TRBV3-1; CDR3aa: CASSAGTGVGEQFF
abundance: -; len: 15; d_gene: -; j_gene: TRBJ1-2; v_gene: TRBV29-1; CDR3aa: CSVEDHPGADCGYTF
abundance: -; len: 16; d_gene: TRBD1; j_gene: TRBJ2-6; v_gene: TRBV12-3/TRBV12-4; CDR3aa: CASTKTGGAGANVLTF
abundance: few; len: 12; d_gene: -; j_gene: TRBJ2-5; v_gene: TRBV3-1; CDR3aa: CASSHTQETQYF
abundance: -; len: 14; d_gene: -; j_gene: TRBJ1-2; v_gene: TRBV9; CDR3aa: CASSVGNSNYGYTF
abundance: few; len: 13; d_gene: -; j_gene: TRBJ2-3; v_gene: TRBV29-1; CDR3aa: CSVVGVLTDTQYF
abundance: -; len: 16; d_gene: -; j_gene: TRBJ1-1; v_gene: TRBV2; CDR3aa: CASSRMQRGSNTEAFF
abundance: -; len: 16; d_gene: -; j_gene: TRBJ2-2; v_gene: TRBV29-1; CDR3aa: CSVEDSPKTGTGELFF
abundance: -; len: 16; d_gene: TRBD1; j_gene: TRBJ2-5; v_gene: TRBV11-2; CDR3aa: CASSGRTGGSKETQYF
abundance: -; len: 15; d_gene: TRBD2; j_gene: TRBJ2-2; v_gene: TRBV20-1; CDR3aa: CSALDLSGATGELFF
abundance: -; len: 15; d_gene: -; j_gene: TRBJ1-1; v_gene: TRBV6-2/TRBV6-3; CDR3aa: CASSYSRGRGTEAFF
abundance: -; len: 14; d_gene: TRBD1; j_gene: TRBJ2-3; v_gene: TRBV6-5; CDR3aa: CASRQDRGADTQYF
abundance: few; len: 14; d_gene: -; j_gene: TRBJ2-2; v_gene: TRBV9; CDR3aa: CASSVGPATGELFF
abundance: once; len: 14; d_gene: -; j_gene: TRBJ1-1; v_gene: TRBV5-6; CDR3aa: CASSLRTAVTEAFF
abundance: -; len: 13; d_gene: TRBD1; j_gene: TRBJ1-5; v_gene: TRBV29-1; CDR3aa: CSVRDRVNQPQHF
abundance: -; len: 15; d_gene: -; j_gene: TRBJ2-3; v_gene: TRBV12-3/TRBV12-4; CDR3aa: CASSDPGGPTDTQYF
abundance: -; len: 14; d_gene: -; j_gene: TRBJ2-1; v_gene: TRBV11-3; CDR3aa: CASSLGAGNHEQFF
abundance: -; len: 12; d_gene: -; j_gene: TRBJ2-7; v_gene: TRBV6-1; CDR3aa: CASSESHYEQYF
abundance: -; len: 15; d_gene: TRBD2; j_gene: TRBJ2-7; v_gene: TRBV29-1; CDR3aa: CSVEGGGLAAYEQYF
abundance: few; len: 12; d_gene: -; j_gene: TRBJ2-3; v_gene: TRBV29-1; CDR3aa: CSSRRATDTQYF
abundance: -; len: 14; d_gene: -; j_gene: TRBJ1-1; v_gene: TRBV5-6; CDR3aa: CASSLLDTYTEAFF
abundance: -; len: 15; d_gene: -; j_gene: TRBJ1-1; v_gene: TRBV20-1; CDR3aa: CSATLPAGVNTEAFF
abundance: few; len: 13; d_gene: -; j_gene: TRBJ1-1; v_gene: TRBV29-1; CDR3aa: CSAPEPLNTEAFF
abundance: -; len: 14; d_gene: -; j_gene: TRBJ2-6; v_gene: TRBV3-1; CDR3aa: CATQPKTGANVPTF
abundance: -; len: 15; d_gene: -; j_gene: TRBJ1-5; v_gene: TRBV12-3/TRBV12-4; CDR3aa: CASREGWARNQPQHF
abundance: -; len: 15; d_gene: TRBD1; j_gene: TRBJ2-3; v_gene: TRBV30; CDR3aa: CAWTGRDRATDTQYF
abundance: -; len: 17; d_gene: TRBD1; j_gene: TRBJ1-1; v_gene: TRBV3-1; CDR3aa: CASSQEGTGGRYTEAFF
abundance: -; len: 14; d_gene: TRBD1; j_gene: TRBJ1-6; v_gene: TRBV20-1; CDR3aa: CNARDRGPYSPLHF
abundance: -; len: 13; d_gene: -; j_gene: TRBJ2-5; v_gene: TRBV7-2; CDR3aa: CASSSGTLGEQYF
abundance: -; len: 14; d_gene: -; j_gene: -; v_gene: TRBV7-8; CDR3aa: CASSHREGGREQYF
abundance: -; len: 12; d_gene: TRBD2; j_gene: TRBJ2-3; v_gene: TRBV5-1; CDR3aa: CASGLETDTQYF
abundance: -; len: 15; d_gene: TRBD1; j_gene: TRBJ1-1; v_gene: TRBV20-1; CDR3aa: CSARGARGQDTEAFF
abundance: -; len: 16; d_gene: -; j_gene: TRBJ2-3; v_gene: TRBV20-1; CDR3aa: CSARDRGGVATDTQYF
abundance: -; len: 15; d_gene: -; j_gene: TRBJ2-7; v_gene: TRBV7-2; CDR3aa: CASSWAAYSSYGQYF
abundance: -; len: 15; d_gene: TRBD2; j_gene: TRBJ2-3; v_gene: TRBV20-1; CDR3aa: CSAGGTRFGTDTQYF
abundance: -; len: 13; d_gene: -; j_gene: TRBJ2-7; v_gene: TRBV6-2/TRBV6-3; CDR3aa: CASSSAGEYEQYF
abundance: -; len: 12; d_gene: -; j_gene: TRBJ2-5; v_gene: TRBV29-1; CDR3aa: CSGTRDQETQYF
abundance: few; len: 13; d_gene: TRBD1; j_gene: TRBJ1-2; v_gene: TRBV20-1; CDR3aa: CSAREVQGAGYTF
abundance: -; len: 15; d_gene: -; j_gene: TRBJ2-6; v_gene: TRBV12-3/TRBV12-4; CDR3aa: CASSLGAEGANVLTF